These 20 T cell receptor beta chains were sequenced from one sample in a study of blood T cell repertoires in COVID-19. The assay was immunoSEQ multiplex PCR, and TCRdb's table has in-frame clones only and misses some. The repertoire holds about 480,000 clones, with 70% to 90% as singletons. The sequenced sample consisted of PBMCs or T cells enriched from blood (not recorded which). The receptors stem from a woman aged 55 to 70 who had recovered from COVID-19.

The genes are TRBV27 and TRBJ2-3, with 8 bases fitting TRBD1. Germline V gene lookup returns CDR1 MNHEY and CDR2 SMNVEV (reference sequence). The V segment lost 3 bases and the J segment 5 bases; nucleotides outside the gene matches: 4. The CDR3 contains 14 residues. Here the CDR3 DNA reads TGTGCCAGCAGTTTCGAACAGGGGGGAGATACGCAGTATTTT. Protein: CASSFEQGGDTQYF.

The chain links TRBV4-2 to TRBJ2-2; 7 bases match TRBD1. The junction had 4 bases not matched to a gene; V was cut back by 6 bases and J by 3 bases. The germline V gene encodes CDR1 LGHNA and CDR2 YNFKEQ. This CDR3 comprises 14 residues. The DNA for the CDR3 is TGTGCCAGCAGACAACAGGGGTACACCGGGGAGCTGTTTTTT. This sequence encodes CASRQQGYTGELFF.

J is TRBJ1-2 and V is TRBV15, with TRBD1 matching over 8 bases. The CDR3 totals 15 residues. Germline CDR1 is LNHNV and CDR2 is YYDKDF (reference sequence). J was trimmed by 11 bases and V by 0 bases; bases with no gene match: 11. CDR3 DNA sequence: TGTGCCACCAGCAGAGATAAGGGGACAGGACGGGGGTACACCTTC. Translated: CATSRDKGTGRGYTF.

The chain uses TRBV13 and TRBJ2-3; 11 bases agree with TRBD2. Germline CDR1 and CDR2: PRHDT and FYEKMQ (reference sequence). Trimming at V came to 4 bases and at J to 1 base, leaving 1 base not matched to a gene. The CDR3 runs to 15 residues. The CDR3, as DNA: TGTGCCAGCAGCTGGGGACTAGCGGGCACAGATACGCAGTATTTT. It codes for CASSWGLAGTDTQYF. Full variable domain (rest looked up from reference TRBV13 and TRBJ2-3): AAGVIQSPRHLIKEKRETATLKCYPIPRHDTVYWYQQGPGQDPQFLISFYEKMQSDKGSIPDRFSAQQFSDYHSELNMSSLELGDSALYFCASSWGLAGTDTQYFGPGTRLTVL.

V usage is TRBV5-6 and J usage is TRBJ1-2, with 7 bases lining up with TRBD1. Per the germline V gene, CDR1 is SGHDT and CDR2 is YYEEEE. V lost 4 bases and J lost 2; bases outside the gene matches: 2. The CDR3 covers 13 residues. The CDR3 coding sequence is TGTGCCAGCAGCCCGGACAGGAACTATGGCTACACCTTC. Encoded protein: CASSPDRNYGYTF. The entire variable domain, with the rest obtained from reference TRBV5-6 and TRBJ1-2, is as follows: DAGVTQSPTHLIKTRGQQVTLRCSPKSGHDTVSWYQQALGQGPQFIFQYYEEEERQRGNFPDRFSGHQFPNYSSELNVNALLLGDSALYLCASSPDRNYGYTFGSGTRLTVV.

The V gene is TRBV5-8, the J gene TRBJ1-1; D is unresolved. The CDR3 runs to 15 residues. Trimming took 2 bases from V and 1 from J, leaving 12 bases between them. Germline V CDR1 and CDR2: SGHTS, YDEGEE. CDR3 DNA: TGTGCCAGCAGCTTCCCCTACCCGGGGAACACTGAAGCTTTCTTT. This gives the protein CASSFPYPGNTEAFF.

The DNA for the CDR3 is TGTGCCAGCAGCTTGGAAGGACAGGGGGCCCAGTACTTC. Its translation is CASSLEGQGAQYF. The chain employs TRBV5-8 and TRBJ2-5; 10 nucleotides line up with TRBD1. Germline V gives CDR1 SGHTS, CDR2 YDEGEE. Trimming removed 0 bases from V and 9 bases from J; junction bases left unmatched: 2. This CDR3 spans 13 amino acids.

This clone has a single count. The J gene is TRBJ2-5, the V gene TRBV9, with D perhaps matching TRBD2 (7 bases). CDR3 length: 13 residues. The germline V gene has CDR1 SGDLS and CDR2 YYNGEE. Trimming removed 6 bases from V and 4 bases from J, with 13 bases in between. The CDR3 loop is CASNKGGGETQYF. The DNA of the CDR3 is TGTGCCAGCAACAAGGGAGGGGGAGAGACCCAGTACTTC.

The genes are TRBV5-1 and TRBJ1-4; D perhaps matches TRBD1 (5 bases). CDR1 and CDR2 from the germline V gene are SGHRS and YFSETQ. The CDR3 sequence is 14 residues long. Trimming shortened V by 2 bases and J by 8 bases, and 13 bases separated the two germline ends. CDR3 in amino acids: CASSFTGVSEKLFF. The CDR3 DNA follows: TGCGCCAGCAGCTTCACGGGGGTTAGCGAAAAACTGTTTTTT.

This CDR3 is CASSFFGKGTYEQYF. The CDR3 bases are TGTGCCAGCAGTTTTTTTGGGAAGGGGACCTACGAGCAGTACTTC. The chain joins TRBV27 to TRBJ2-7; weak D call: TRBD1 (5 bases). The ends were cut back, 3 bases at V and 2 bases at J, with 14 bases in the middle. This CDR3 comprises 15 residues. Per the germline V gene, CDR1 is MNHEY and CDR2 is SMNVEV (reference sequence).

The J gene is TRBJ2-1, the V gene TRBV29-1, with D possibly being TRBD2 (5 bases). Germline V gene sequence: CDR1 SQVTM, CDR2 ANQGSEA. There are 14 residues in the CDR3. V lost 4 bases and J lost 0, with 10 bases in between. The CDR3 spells CSVVTGSSYNEQFF. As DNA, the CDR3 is TGCAGCGTTGTAACTGGGAGCTCCTACAATGAGCAGTTCTTC.

The CDR3 sequence: CASSQTGTEGEKLFF. DNA of the CDR3: TGCGCCAGCAGCCAAACCGGGACAGAGGGTGAAAAACTGTTTTTT. The chain has TRBV4-1 and TRBJ1-4; TRBD1 matches 7 bases. Germline-derived CDR1 and CDR2 are MGHRA and YSYEKL. The J segment lost 7 bases and the V segment lost 2 bases, leaving 7 bases of the junction unmatched. The CDR3 runs to 15 residues.

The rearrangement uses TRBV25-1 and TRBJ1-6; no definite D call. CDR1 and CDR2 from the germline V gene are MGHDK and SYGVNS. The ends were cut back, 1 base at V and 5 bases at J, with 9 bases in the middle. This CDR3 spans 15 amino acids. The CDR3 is CASSESRRNNSPLHF. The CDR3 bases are TGTGCCAGCAGTGAATCGCGGAGGAATAATTCACCCCTCCACTTT.

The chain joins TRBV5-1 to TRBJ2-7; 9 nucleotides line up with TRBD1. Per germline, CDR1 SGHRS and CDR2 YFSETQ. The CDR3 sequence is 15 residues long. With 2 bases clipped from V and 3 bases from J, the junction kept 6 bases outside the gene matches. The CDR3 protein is CASSFGDRDNYEQYF. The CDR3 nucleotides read TGCGCCAGCAGCTTCGGGGACAGGGACAACTACGAGCAGTACTTC.

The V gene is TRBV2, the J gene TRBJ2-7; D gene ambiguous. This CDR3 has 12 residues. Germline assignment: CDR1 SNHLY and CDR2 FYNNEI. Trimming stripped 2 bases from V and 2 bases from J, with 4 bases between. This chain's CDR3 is CASSESPYEQYF. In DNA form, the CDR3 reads TGTGCCAGCAGTGAAAGCCCCTACGAGCAGTACTTC.

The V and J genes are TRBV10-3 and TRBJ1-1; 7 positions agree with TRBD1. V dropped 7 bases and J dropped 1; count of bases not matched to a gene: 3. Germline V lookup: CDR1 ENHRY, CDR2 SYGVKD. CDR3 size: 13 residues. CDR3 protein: CAINRDRNTEAFF. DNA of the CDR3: TGTGCCATCAATAGGGACAGGAACACTGAAGCTTTCTTT.

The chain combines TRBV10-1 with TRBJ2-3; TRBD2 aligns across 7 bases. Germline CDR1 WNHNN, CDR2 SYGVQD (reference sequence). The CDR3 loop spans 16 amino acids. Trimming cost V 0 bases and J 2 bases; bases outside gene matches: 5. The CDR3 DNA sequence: TGCGCCAGCAGTGAGTCGGCTAGCGGAAACACAGATACGCAGTATTTT. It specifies CASSESASGNTDTQYF.

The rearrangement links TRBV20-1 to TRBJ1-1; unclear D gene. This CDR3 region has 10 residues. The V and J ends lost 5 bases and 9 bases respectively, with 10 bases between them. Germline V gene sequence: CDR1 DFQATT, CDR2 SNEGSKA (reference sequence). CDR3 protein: CSAPRGKAFF. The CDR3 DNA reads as TGCAGTGCTCCCAGAGGGAAAGCTTTCTTT.

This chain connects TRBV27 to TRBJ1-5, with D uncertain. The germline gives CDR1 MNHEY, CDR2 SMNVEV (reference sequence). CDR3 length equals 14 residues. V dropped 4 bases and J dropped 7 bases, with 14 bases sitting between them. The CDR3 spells CASSYPWRWQPQHF. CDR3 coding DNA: TGTGCCAGCAGTTATCCGTGGAGGTGGCAGCCCCAGCATTTT.

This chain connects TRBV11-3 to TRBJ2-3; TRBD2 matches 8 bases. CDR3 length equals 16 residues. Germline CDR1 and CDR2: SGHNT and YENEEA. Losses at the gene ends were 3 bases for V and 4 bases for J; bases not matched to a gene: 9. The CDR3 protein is CASSFLTGLASDTQYF. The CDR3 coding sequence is TGTGCCAGCAGCTTTTTAACAGGACTAGCTTCAGATACGCAGTATTTT.